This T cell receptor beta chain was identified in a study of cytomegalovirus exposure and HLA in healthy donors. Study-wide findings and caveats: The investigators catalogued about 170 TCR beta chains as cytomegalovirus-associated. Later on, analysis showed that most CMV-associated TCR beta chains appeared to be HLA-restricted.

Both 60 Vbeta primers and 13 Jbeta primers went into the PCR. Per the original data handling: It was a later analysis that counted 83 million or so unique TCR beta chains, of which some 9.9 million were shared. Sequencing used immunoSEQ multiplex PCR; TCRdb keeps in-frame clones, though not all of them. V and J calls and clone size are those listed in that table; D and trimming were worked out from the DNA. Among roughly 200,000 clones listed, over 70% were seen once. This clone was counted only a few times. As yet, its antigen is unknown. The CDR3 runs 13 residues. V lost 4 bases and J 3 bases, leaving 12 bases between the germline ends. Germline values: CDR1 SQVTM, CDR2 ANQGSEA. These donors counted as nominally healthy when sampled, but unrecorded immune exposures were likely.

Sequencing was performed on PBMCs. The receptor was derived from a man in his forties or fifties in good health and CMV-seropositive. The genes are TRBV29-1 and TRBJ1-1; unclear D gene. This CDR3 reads CSVVARGYTEAFF. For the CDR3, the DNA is TGCAGCGTTGTGGCGCGAGGGTACACTGAAGCTTTCTTT.